The sequence of this T cell receptor beta chain was determined in a study of identifying expanded T cells in peripheral blood. General observations from the study: Over about two and four weeks, about 17 and 20 clones changed, versus more than 1 between replicates. Two-week clone count variance significantly increased as total template count grew.

Turning to this clone: The antigen remains unidentified.

Germline CDR1 and CDR2: MNHEY and SMNVEV (reference sequence). The CDR3 runs 15 residues. The J segment lost 3 bases and the V segment lost 5 bases, leaving 4 bases of the junction unmatched. Here immunoSEQ multiplex PCR was the method, and the copy in TCRdb shows in-frame clones only, minus some. Counted here are more than 50,000 clones, roughly four fifths occurring once; the ten biggest clones make up roughly 19%. This TCR was sampled from a person aged 18 to 75 in good health. This rearrangement joins TRBV27 to TRBJ2-2; TRBD1 aligns across 9 bases. The sequenced material came from blood. The CDR3 bases are TGTGCCAGCAGTCGTGGACAGGGGTACACCGGGGAGCTGTTTTTT. This codes for CASSRGQGYTGELFF.